These T cell receptor beta chains were read from a single sample in a study of graft-versus-host responses after intestinal transplantation. Clones were sequenced by immunoSEQ multiplex PCR, and TCRdb holds only the in-frame ones, with some missing. Of around 13,000 clones listed, roughly 93% were seen once; the top ten hold about 4.4%. Sequencing used PBMCs, obtained 950 to 1,300 days after intestinal transplantation. All receptors derive from a human patient who received an intestinal transplant, so some T cells may come from the graft donor. The CDR3 runs from the conserved cysteine through the conserved F or W. Fields, in order: clone size, J gene, V gene, D gene, CDR3 DNA, CDR3 protein. D genes are given only for firm matches. The size of a clone is reported for some rows only, either as once, few or many, or as a class for expanded clones.

few TRBJ1-1 TRBV11-2 . TGTGCCAGCAGCCCCAGCCCAGTCAACACTGAAGCTTTCTTT CASSPSPVNTEAFF
. TRBJ1-4 TRBV5-6 . TGTGCCAGCAGCTTGAGCTGGTGGGGACTTCAGGAAAAACTGTTTTTT CASSLSWWGLQEKLFF
. TRBJ2-7 TRBV7-2 . TGTGCCAGCGAGGGGCCCAGCTCCTACGAGCAGTACTTC CASEGPSSYEQYF
. TRBJ1-1 TRBV6-5 . TGTGCCAGCAGGACAGACCCGTCGGGCACTGAAGCTTTCTTT CASRTDPSGTEAFF
. TRBJ1-2 TRBV9 . TGTGCCAGCAGCGTAGGGGGAGGGTTGAATGGCTACACCTTC CASSVGGGLNGYTF
once TRBJ2-3 TRBV7-2 . TGTGCCAGCAGCCCCTACACAGATACGCAGTATTTT CASSPYTDTQYF
. TRBJ1-6 TRBV6-1 . TGTGCCAGCAACCTAGACAGCTCCTATAATTCACCCCTCCACTTT CASNLDSSYNSPLHF
. TRBJ1-1 TRBV7-3 . TGTGCCAGCAGGGCCGGACTGAACACTGAAGCTTTCTTT CASRAGLNTEAFF
. TRBJ2-5 TRBV9 TRBD2 TGTGCCAGCAGCGTAGGAGCGGGAGACCTTCAAGAGACCCAGTACTTC CASSVGAGDLQETQYF
. TRBJ2-3 TRBV18 . TGTGCCAGCTCACCGCAAGGTTTCGGCACAGATACGCAGTATTTT CASSPQGFGTDTQYF
once TRBJ2-1 TRBV1 . TGCACCAGCAGCCAAGTCGGGGACAGCATCAATGAGCAGTTCTTC CTSSQVGDSINEQFF
once TRBJ1-6 TRBV11-2 . TGTGCCAGCAGCTTAAGCGACTCCGATAATTCACCCCTCCACTTT CASSLSDSDNSPLHF
. TRBJ1-6 TRBV2 . TGTGCCAGCAGGGGGGACTATAATTCACCCCTCCACTTT CASRGDYNSPLHF
. TRBJ2-1 TRBV5-6 . TGTGCCAGCAGCCCCGCGGGGAGCTCCTACAATGAGCAGTTCTTC CASSPAGSSYNEQFF